This T cell receptor beta chain is drawn from a study of CD8 T cells in ankylosing spondylitis. TCRdb used MiXCR to reprocess the 5' RACE reads, holding one entry per CDR3 protein. The sample carries 200,000 or so distinct CDR3 sequences, 15% to 20% recorded once. This CDR3 region has 15 residues. V lost 1 base to trimming and J lost 1 base, with 12 bases between them. Germline V gene lookup returns CDR1 DFQATT and CDR2 SNEGSKA (reference sequence). Sequencing was done on a sample of blood, either unsorted or a sorted T cell fraction (not recorded which). This sequence was found in a male donor under 30 with ankylosing spondylitis or in good health (not recorded which). V gene TRBV20-1 combines with J gene TRBJ2-3; tentatively, D is TRBD2 (5 bases). This CDR3 reads CSARVGSGRTDTQYF. The CDR3 DNA reads as TGCAGTGCTAGAGTAGGGAGCGGCCGCACAGATACGCAGTATTTT.